This T cell receptor beta chain is from a study of chemoradiotherapy in HPV16-positive cancers. Trimming cost V 3 bases and J 4 bases, with 13 bases left between them. The CDR3 covers 14 residues. The germline gives CDR1 MNHNS, CDR2 SASEGT. Generated by immunoSEQ multiplex PCR, the TCRdb table keeps only in-frame clones and is missing some. The sample gives roughly 25,000 clones, more than 75% of which show up once; 4.5% is in the top ten. Sequencing used blood, obtained from a patient who underwent chemoradiotherapy. This chain uses TRBV6-1 with TRBJ2-7; tentatively, D is TRBD2 (6 bases). The TCR sequence derives from a human donor with HPV-associated anogenital cancer. The CDR3 here is CASSDVIGGYEQYF. Here the CDR3 DNA reads TGTGCCAGCAGTGACGTGATTGGGGGGTACGAGCAGTACTTC.